The T cell receptor (beta chain) described here comes from a study of blood T cell repertoires in COVID-19. Study information: From the United States, Italy and Spain came samples of acute and convalescent COVID-19. PBMCs, B-cell-depleted T cells, or T cells provided the cDNA or gDNA that made up the material.

Per the original methods: Amplification of reference gene primers provided the estimated nucleated cell counts. Assay used: immunoSEQ multiplex PCR; TCRdb lists only in-frame clones, some missing. Clone size and the V and J calls come from that table; the DNA yielded D and trimming. The sample records 31,000 or so clones, 89% being singletons. Germline V gene data show CDR1 as SGHNT and CDR2 as YYREEE (reference sequence). With V trimmed by 5 bases and J by 0 bases, 8 bases remained unmatched. The CDR3 length is 16 residues. Sequencing was performed on peripheral blood. The chain couples TRBV5-4 to TRBJ1-3; 7 nucleotides agree with TRBD1. This TCR derives from a man aged 80 or over with acute or convalescent COVID-19. CDR3 amino acids: CASSSGQPNSGNTIYF. CDR3 bases: TGTGCCAGCAGTTCGGGACAGCCAAACTCTGGAAACACCATATATTTT. Full variable domain (missing parts from reference TRBV5-4 and TRBJ1-3): ETGVTQSPTHLIKTRGQQVTLRCSSQSGHNTVSWYQQALGQGPQFIFQYYREEENGRGNFPPRFSGLQFPNYSSELNVNALELDDSALYLCASSSGQPNSGNTIYFGEGSWLTVV.